This T cell receptor beta chain was captured by sequencing in a study of CD8+CD57+ T cells in acquired aplastic anemia. Broader study findings: It was found that about 31 CD8+ CDR3 sequences were shared between patients and controls.

V was shortened by 3 bases and J by 1 base, with 21 bases between the two germline ends. This CDR3 comprises 17 residues. The germline gives CDR1 DFQATT, CDR2 SNEGSKA (reference sequence). Sequencing involved patients with CD8+CD57+ cell expansion previously shown by flow cytometry. Patients uniformly had severe acquired aplastic anemia. Worth noting for this clonotype: The antigen remains unidentified.

It was genomic DNA that served as the template for profiling TCR beta VDJ and CDR3. In TCRdb, the reads were re-called with MiXCR into one record per CDR3 protein. The sample contains a few hundred thousand distinct CDR3 sequences, approximately 32% of which appear only once. Sequenced material: sorted CD4+, CD8+, or CD8+CD57+ T cells (not recorded which) from PBMCs. The chain has TRBV20-1 and TRBJ1-1; D is uncertain. The clonotype originates from a human donor with aplastic anemia. Here the CDR3 reads CSASPFLDGVQNTEAFF. The CDR3 DNA reads as TGCAGTGCTAGCCCCTTTTTGGACGGAGTCCAGAACACTGAAGCTTTCTTT.